A selection of T cell receptor beta chains follows, all from one sample in a study of shared clonotypes between healthy human individuals. Clones were read by immunoSEQ multiplex PCR, and TCRdb kept only the in-frame ones, dropping some. Of roughly 850,000 clones in the sample, roughly 96% were seen once. Sequences were obtained from naive CD8+ T cells sorted from blood. The receptors come from a man aged 30 to 39 in good health. Both conserved end residues are part of each CDR3. A D gene is named only where the DNA matches it firmly. Only part of the rows carry a size: once, few, many, or a class if the clone is expanded.

j_call: TRBJ2-1; v_call: TRBV9; clone_size: .; d_call: .; cdr3_length: 11; cdr3_aa: CASSSAREQFF; cdr3_nt: TGTGCCAGCAGCTCCGCCCGTGAGCAGTTCTTC
j_call: TRBJ2-7; v_call: TRBV7-8; clone_size: .; d_call: TRBD2; cdr3_length: 16; cdr3_aa: CASSLVPSGRLYEQYF; cdr3_nt: TGTGCCAGCAGCTTAGTGCCTAGCGGGAGGTTGTACGAGCAGTACTTC
j_call: TRBJ1-1; v_call: TRBV4-1; clone_size: .; d_call: .; cdr3_length: 13; cdr3_aa: CASSPQALTEAFF; cdr3_nt: TGCGCCAGCAGCCCCCAGGCACTCACTGAAGCTTTCTTT
j_call: TRBJ2-7; v_call: TRBV5-1; clone_size: .; d_call: TRBD2; cdr3_length: 16; cdr3_aa: CASSLGLAGGGYEQYF; cdr3_nt: TGCGCCAGCAGCTTGGGACTAGCGGGAGGGGGCTACGAGCAGTACTTC
j_call: TRBJ2-7; v_call: TRBV19; clone_size: .; d_call: TRBD2; cdr3_length: 15; cdr3_aa: CASSIGLAGVNEQYF; cdr3_nt: TGTGCCAGTAGTATAGGACTAGCGGGAGTCAACGAGCAGTACTTC
j_call: TRBJ2-2; v_call: TRBV28; clone_size: .; d_call: .; cdr3_length: 15; cdr3_aa: CASSFSGANTGELFF; cdr3_nt: TGTGCCAGCAGTTTTTCAGGGGCGAACACCGGGGAGCTGTTTTTT
j_call: TRBJ2-3; v_call: TRBV10-3; clone_size: .; d_call: TRBD1; cdr3_length: 19; cdr3_aa: CAISESDGSQGAERDTQYF; cdr3_nt: TGTGCCATCAGTGAGTCCGATGGTAGTCAGGGGGCGGAGAGGGATACGCAGTATTTT
j_call: TRBJ2-7; v_call: TRBV10-1; clone_size: .; d_call: .; cdr3_length: 13; cdr3_aa: CATSDSIAYEQYF; cdr3_nt: TGCGCCACCTCGGACTCGATCGCCTACGAGCAGTACTTC
j_call: TRBJ2-2; v_call: TRBV2; clone_size: .; d_call: .; cdr3_length: 15; cdr3_aa: CASSEEAEGTGELFF; cdr3_nt: TGTGCCAGCAGTGAAGAGGCCGAGGGCACCGGGGAGCTGTTTTTT
j_call: TRBJ2-2; v_call: TRBV5-1; clone_size: once; d_call: .; cdr3_length: 15; cdr3_aa: CASSSDSANTGELFF; cdr3_nt: TGCGCCAGCAGCAGCGACAGCGCGAACACCGGGGAGCTGTTTTTT
j_call: TRBJ2-7; v_call: TRBV7-9; clone_size: .; d_call: .; cdr3_length: 14; cdr3_aa: CASSLGGGTYEQYF; cdr3_nt: TGTGCCAGCAGCTTAGGGGGCGGTACCTACGAGCAGTACTTC
j_call: TRBJ2-7; v_call: TRBV29-1; clone_size: .; d_call: .; cdr3_length: 17; cdr3_aa: CSVEGSAQGGSSYEQYF; cdr3_nt: TGCAGCGTTGAAGGATCTGCGCAGGGGGGTTCTTCTTACGAGCAGTACTTC
j_call: TRBJ2-7; v_call: TRBV7-6; clone_size: .; d_call: TRBD2; cdr3_length: 15; cdr3_aa: CASSLLAGGPYEQYF; cdr3_nt: TGTGCCAGCAGCTTATTAGCGGGAGGGCCCTACGAGCAGTACTTC
j_call: TRBJ2-7; v_call: TRBV10-1; clone_size: .; d_call: TRBD2; cdr3_length: 15; cdr3_aa: CASSVGTSGSYEQYF; cdr3_nt: TGCGCCAGCAGTGTGGGGACTAGCGGATCCTACGAGCAGTACTTC
j_call: TRBJ1-2; v_call: TRBV7-9; clone_size: .; d_call: .; cdr3_length: 11; cdr3_aa: CASSLAGGYTF; cdr3_nt: TGTGCCAGCAGCTTAGCGGGGGGCTACACCTTC
j_call: TRBJ2-1; v_call: TRBV9; clone_size: .; d_call: .; cdr3_length: 16; cdr3_aa: CASSVGAVTSYNEQFF; cdr3_nt: TGTGCCAGCAGCGTAGGTGCAGTGACCTCCTACAATGAGCAGTTCTTC
j_call: TRBJ2-7; v_call: TRBV6-1; clone_size: .; d_call: .; cdr3_length: 13; cdr3_aa: CASSEDSGYEQYF; cdr3_nt: TGTGCCAGCAGTGAAGACAGCGGCTACGAGCAGTACTTC
j_call: TRBJ1-3; v_call: TRBV6-5; clone_size: .; d_call: .; cdr3_length: 15; cdr3_aa: CASRRMQSSGNTIYF; cdr3_nt: TGTGCCAGCAGGCGGATGCAAAGCTCTGGAAACACCATATATTTT
j_call: TRBJ1-5; v_call: TRBV7-9; clone_size: .; d_call: .; cdr3_length: 13; cdr3_aa: CASSLSGRQPQHF; cdr3_nt: TGTGCCAGCAGCTTATCAGGGAGACAGCCCCAGCATTTT
j_call: TRBJ1-2; v_call: TRBV6-1; clone_size: .; d_call: .; cdr3_length: 13; cdr3_aa: CASSELRNYGYTF; cdr3_nt: TGTGCCAGCAGTGAATTGAGAAACTATGGCTACACCTTC
j_call: TRBJ2-5; v_call: TRBV13; clone_size: .; d_call: TRBD2; cdr3_length: 14; cdr3_aa: CASGEREGLETQYF; cdr3_nt: TGTGCCAGCGGTGAGCGGGAGGGTTTAGAGACCCAGTACTTC
j_call: TRBJ2-7; v_call: TRBV6-1; clone_size: .; d_call: TRBD2; cdr3_length: 15; cdr3_aa: CASSKDSGSSYEQYF; cdr3_nt: TGTGCCAGCAGTAAGGATAGCGGGAGCTCCTACGAGCAGTACTTC
j_call: TRBJ2-7; v_call: TRBV6-4; clone_size: .; d_call: TRBD1; cdr3_length: 17; cdr3_aa: CASNLTGTGKFGYEQYF; cdr3_nt: TGTGCCAGCAACCTCACCGGGACAGGGAAGTTCGGTTACGAGCAGTACTTC
j_call: TRBJ2-1; v_call: TRBV7-3; clone_size: once; d_call: .; cdr3_length: 14; cdr3_aa: CASSLLGGDNEQFF; cdr3_nt: TGTGCCAGCAGCTTATTAGGAGGGGACAATGAGCAGTTCTTC